A selection of T cell receptor beta chains follows, all from one sample in a study of early stage breast cancer tumors. Assay used: immunoSEQ multiplex PCR; TCRdb lists only in-frame clones, some missing. The table lists around 28,000 clones, over 70% of them singletons. The specimen sequenced was breast tumor tissue. The source is a person aged 25-39 years with breast cancer. CDR3s include the opening cysteine and the closing phenylalanine or tryptophan. The D gene is left open where the match is weak. The size of a clone is reported for some rows only, either as once, few or many, or as a class for expanded clones.

D	V	J	size	DNA	CDR3
TRBD2	TRBV5-1	TRBJ2-1	NA	TGCGCCAGCAGCCTAACTAGCGGGAGCTCCTACAATGAGCAGTTCTTC	CASSLTSGSSYNEQFF
TRBD2	TRBV7-9	TRBJ2-1	NA	TGTGCCAGCAGCTTCCCGGGCGGGAGAGCATGGAATGAGCAGTTCTTC	CASSFPGGRAWNEQFF
NA	TRBV4-3	TRBJ1-3	NA	TGCGCCAGCAGCCAAGTACGGGCCTCTGCAAACACCATATATTTT	CASSQVRASANTIYF
NA	TRBV4-1	TRBJ2-4	NA	TGCGCCAGCAGCGTTTTGGTAGCCAAAAACATTCAGTACTTC	CASSVLVAKNIQYF
TRBD2	TRBV19	TRBJ2-3	few	TGTGCCAGTAGTATCTCCGGGAGGGCCGTAGATACGCAGTATTTT	CASSISGRAVDTQYF
NA	TRBV6-6	TRBJ2-6	NA	TGTGCCAGCAGTTACAGGGGCGGGTCTGGGGCCAACGTCCTGACTTTC	CASSYRGGSGANVLTF
TRBD2	TRBV4-2	TRBJ2-1	NA	TGTGCCAGCACCCCTAGCGGCGGGGGCTCCTACAATGAGCAGTTCTTC	CASTPSGGGSYNEQFF
NA	TRBV4-3	TRBJ1-3	few	TGCGCCAGCAGCCAAGATCGGGGAGACACCATATATTTT	CASSQDRGDTIYF
TRBD2	TRBV5-4	TRBJ2-2	few	TGTGCCAGCAGCCCGATTAGCGGGAGAAACACCGGGGAGCTGTTTTTT	CASSPISGRNTGELFF
TRBD2	TRBV4-1	TRBJ2-1	NA	TGCGCCAGCAGCTTAATCGGGACTAGCGATATCAATGAGCAGTTCTTC	CASSLIGTSDINEQFF
NA	TRBV12-5	TRBJ1-3	few	TGTGCTAGTGGTTTTCGGGGCATTCTTTCTTCCTCTGGAAACACCATATATTTT	CASGFRGILSSSGNTIYF
NA	TRBV4-1	TRBJ1-2	NA	TGCGCCAGCAGCCAAGTTCAGGGAGGAGGAGAAGGCTACACCTTC	CASSQVQGGGEGYTF
NA	TRBV5-4	TRBJ2-5	NA	TGTGCCAGCAGCTTGGCTGCAGGGGCGGTGAAAGAGACCCAGTACTTC	CASSLAAGAVKETQYF
NA	TRBV18	TRBJ2-3	NA	TGTGCCAGCTTACTGACCATTGGGGCAGATACGCAGTATTTT	CASLLTIGADTQYF
NA	TRBV5-1	TRBJ2-7	NA	TGCGCCAGCAGCTCGCCCTCATCCTACGAGCAGTACTTC	CASSSPSSYEQYF
NA	TRBV5-1	TRBJ2-5	few	TGCGCCAGCAGCTCCGGACAGCAACAAGAGACCCAGTACTTC	CASSSGQQQETQYF
NA	TRBV5-1	TRBJ1-1	few	TGCGCCAGCAGCTGGACAGTGAACACTGAAGCTTTCTTT	CASSWTVNTEAFF
NA	TRBV25-1	TRBJ1-2	NA	TGTGCCAGCAGTGTAAGTCCAACTAACTATGGCTACACCTTC	CASSVSPTNYGYTF
NA	TRBV30	TRBJ2-2	few	TGTGCCTGGAGTGTACAGACCGGGGAGCTGTTTTTT	CAWSVQTGELFF
TRBD2	TRBV9	TRBJ2-3	NA	TGTGCCAGCAGCGTAGCGACTAGCGGGAATCCCGATACGCAGTATTTT	CASSVATSGNPDTQYF
NA	TRBV27	TRBJ2-5	NA	TGTGCCAGCAGCGGCCGGGACCTCCTTCAAGAGACCCAGTACTTC	CASSGRDLLQETQYF
NA	TRBV9	TRBJ1-6	NA	TGTGCCAGCAGCCCTATTGGGGCAGGGAATTCACCCCTCCACTTT	CASSPIGAGNSPLHF
TRBD2	TRBV15	TRBJ2-1	NA	TGTGCCACCAGCTCCCGGACTAGCGGGAGTAGGAAGTTCTTC	CATSSRTSGSRKFF
TRBD2	TRBV5-1	TRBJ2-1	NA	TGCGCCAGCAGCTTGGAGGCCGCGGGAGGAAATTATGAGCAGTTCTTC	CASSLEAAGGNYEQFF
NA	TRBV7-2	TRBJ2-5	NA	TGTGCCAGCAGCTTGAATACAGGGAAACAAGAGACCCAGTACTTC	CASSLNTGKQETQYF
NA	TRBV7-3	TRBJ2-3	NA	TGTGCCAGCAGCTTAAGGGCCCCCACAGATACGCAGTATTTT	CASSLRAPTDTQYF
NA	TRBV7-3	TRBJ1-1	NA	TGTGCCAGCAGCTCGGAAACAGGGAGGGTCACTGAAGCTTTCTTT	CASSSETGRVTEAFF
TRBD2	TRBV4-1	TRBJ2-1	few	TGCGCCAGCAGCCAAGATCCGTTAGCGGGAGGTACTGAGCAGTTCTTC	CASSQDPLAGGTEQFF
TRBD1	TRBV10-1	TRBJ2-7	once	TGCGCCAGCAGTGACAGAAGGGACAGGGGCTACGAGCAGTACTTC	CASSDRRDRGYEQYF
TRBD2	TRBV5-6	TRBJ2-3	once	TGTGCCAGCAGCGTAAGACTAGCGCCCAGCACAGATACGCAGTATTTT	CASSVRLAPSTDTQYF
NA	TRBV5-5	TRBJ2-7	NA	TGTGCCAGCAGCTTGAATCCTTACGACGAGCAGTACTTC	CASSLNPYDEQYF
TRBD2	TRBV7-2	TRBJ2-3	few	TGTGCCAGCAGACCGACTAGCGGTAGGGCAGATACGCAGTATTTT	CASRPTSGRADTQYF
TRBD1	TRBV29-1	TRBJ1-1	NA	TGCAGCGTGGGGACGGACAGGGCTACTGAAGCTTTCTTT	CSVGTDRATEAFF